The rows below give T cell receptor beta chains drawn from one sample of a study of T cell responses to AZD1222 COVID-19 vaccine. Only in-frame clones appear in the TCRdb table, and some are missing; sequencing was by immunoSEQ multiplex PCR. The data hold about 90,000 clones, with around 88% observed a single time. Sequenced here: peripheral blood, sampled on day 0 of MenACWY control vaccination. The receptors originated from an adult in good health. Both conserved end residues are part of each CDR3. Fields, in order: CDR3 length, clone size, D gene, J gene, V gene, CDR3 DNA, CDR3 protein. The D gene is left open where the match is weak. Rows give clone size only sometimes, using once, few, many, or a class for an expanded clone.

12	-	-	TRBJ1-2	TRBV5-6	TGTGCCAGCAGCTTGGACAGGGAGGGCTACACCTTC	CASSLDREGYTF
15	-	TRBD2	TRBJ2-1	TRBV27	TGTGCCAGCAGTTCAGCGGGGGACTCCTACAATGAGCAGTTCTTC	CASSSAGDSYNEQFF
15	-	-	TRBJ2-7	TRBV14	TGTGCCAGCAGTTACGGACGCCTAGGAGGCTACGAGCAGTACTTC	CASSYGRLGGYEQYF
13	-	-	TRBJ1-2	TRBV6-5	TGTGCCAGCAGGGACAAGCCGATCGACGGCTACACCTTC	CASRDKPIDGYTF
14	-	-	TRBJ2-1	TRBV5-1	TGCGCCAGCAGCTTGGCGGACACCTTCAATGAGCAGTTCTTC	CASSLADTFNEQFF
17	-	TRBD1	TRBJ2-1	TRBV7-8	TGTGCCAGCAGCTTAAGGGGGACAGGGAGGGCCTACAATGAGCAGTTCTTC	CASSLRGTGRAYNEQFF
15	-	-	TRBJ1-2	TRBV7-8	TGTGCCAGCAGCTTAGCGTCAAGGGGACTTTATGGCTACACCTTC	CASSLASRGLYGYTF
20	-	TRBD2	TRBJ2-3	TRBV14	TGTGCCAGCAGCCAAGATGGGACTAGCGGGGCCTACGCCGGGGAAGATACGCAGTATTTT	CASSQDGTSGAYAGEDTQYF
17	-	TRBD2	TRBJ2-3	TRBV5-1	TGCGCCAGCAGCTTGGCGGGGGGGACGTCTAGCACAGATACGCAGTATTTT	CASSLAGGTSSTDTQYF
14	-	-	TRBJ2-5	TRBV5-1	TGCGCCAGCAGCTTGGGGGCGGTCCAAGAGACCCAGTACTTC	CASSLGAVQETQYF
13	-	TRBD1	TRBJ1-4	TRBV2	TGTGCCAGCTACAGGGGGCAGGGTGAAAAACTGTTTTTT	CASYRGQGEKLFF
14	-	TRBD1	TRBJ2-7	TRBV5-4	TGTGCCAGCAGCTTGGGACAGGGTTCCTACGAGCAGTACTTC	CASSLGQGSYEQYF
12	-	-	TRBJ2-5	TRBV19	TGTGCCAGTGTCTCCGACGGGCAGACCCAGTACTTC	CASVSDGQTQYF
14	-	-	TRBJ2-6	TRBV2	TGTGCCAGAGCCCTGGGCTCTGGGGCCAACGTCCTGACTTTC	CARALGSGANVLTF
15	-	-	TRBJ2-5	TRBV2	TGTGCCAGCAGTGAGGAAAGGCAGGGGAAAGAGACCCAGTACTTC	CASSEERQGKETQYF
16	-	TRBD1	TRBJ1-2	TRBV27	TGTGCCAGCAGTCCCACTTGGACAGGGGGCGGCTATGGCTACACCTTC	CASSPTWTGGGYGYTF
13	-	-	TRBJ1-2	TRBV5-6	TGTGCCAGCAGCTTGGCCGGGAACTATGGCTACACCTTC	CASSLAGNYGYTF
14	once	TRBD1	TRBJ2-3	TRBV24-1	TGTGCCACCGCTAGGACAGGGTTTTCAGATACGCAGTATTTT	CATARTGFSDTQYF
15	-	-	TRBJ2-1	TRBV4-3	TGCGCCAGCAGCCAAGCGTGGGGTGAACTCAATGAGCAGTTCTTC	CASSQAWGELNEQFF
13	once	-	TRBJ2-5	TRBV7-7	TGTGCCAGCAGCCCCCGACAGGAAGAGACCCAGTACTTC	CASSPRQEETQYF
14	once	TRBD1	TRBJ1-6	TRBV28	TGTGCCAGCAGGGCGACAGGGCTGTCTTCACCCCTCCACTTT	CASRATGLSSPLHF
15	once	-	TRBJ1-3	TRBV6-1	TGTGCCAGCAGTGAAGGTGTTTACTCTGGAAACACCATATATTTT	CASSEGVYSGNTIYF
14	once	TRBD1	TRBJ2-7	TRBV5-1	TGCGCCAGCAGCCGTGGGACAGGGTTATCCGAGCAGTACTTC	CASSRGTGLSEQYF
15	once	TRBD1	TRBJ1-6	TRBV7-2	TGTGCCAGCAGCTTGGACAGGGCATTGAATTCACCCCTCCACTTT	CASSLDRALNSPLHF
16	-	-	TRBJ2-7	TRBV9	TGTGCCAGCAGCGTAGGTTTCCCTCCCGGGGCCTACGAGCAGTACTTC	CASSVGFPPGAYEQYF